This T cell receptor (beta chain) was sequenced in a study of cytomegalovirus exposure and HLA in healthy donors listed by TCRdb under 2017. As for the study more broadly: An earlier analysis of approximately 640 of the donors reported approximately 290 Gb of sequence data and 100 million to 140 million unique TCR beta sequences from about 179 million T cells. An early release that covered about 600 HLA-typed donors contained about 300 gigabases of sequencing data and tens of millions of unique TCR sequences. Among the approximately 420 genotyped donors, 81% belonged to the genetic ancestry cluster associated with self-reported Caucasian donors. The aim of the study was to test whether cataloging public T cell receptors could identify signatures of past pathogen exposure. Using immunosequencing, the study profiled T cell repertoires from approximately 700 subjects and related those repertoires to cytomegalovirus serostatus. Besides the first cohort of 666 subjects, a separate validation cohort made up of 95 to 150 different subjects was used. To predict cytomegalovirus infection status, the study combined high-throughput TCR immunosequencing, statistical association of individual TCRs with disease status, and machine learning. To study patterns of TCR occurrence, a later analysis re-analyzed previously published TCR beta repertoires from 666 donors and added high-resolution HLA genotyping. Rather than using new phenotypic data, the later analysis identified candidate immune exposures from TCR beta sequences and from how often those sequences occurred across donors. An earlier analysis of around 580 of the donors used high-throughput TCR beta sequencing to judge whether each TCR beta V gene segment behaved as functional or pseudogenic. Donor age, sex, ethnicity and CMV serostatus were collected together with the repertoire data. A later genetic analysis took genome-wide SNP genotypes for about 55% of the 666 donors and used that subset as a discovery cohort. All discovery cohort repertoires had been generated using a single sequencing platform. HLA typing included class I and class II loci at four-digit resolution. Typing coverage differed by locus: A, B, C, DRB1 and DQB1 were typed in roughly 620-630 donors, DQA1 in 500 to 550, DPA1 in 600 to 610, and DPB1 in roughly 450. A handful of DR-DQ haplotypes were handled as single units for association and clustering because linkage in the cohort was strong. Among 300 to 500 genotyped donors of the cohort, an average of around 240,000 unique TCR beta nucleotide sequences was sequenced per donor, of which approximately 19% were non-productive.

In total, roughly 710 healthy bone marrow donors made up the cohort. At the time of sampling, all cohort members were nominally healthy, though unrecorded immune exposures were likely present. The donor tested CMV seronegative and was one of the 352 seronegative cohort members. A peripheral blood sample was provided by each donor, and peripheral blood mononuclear cells were used for TCR beta sequencing. The Qiagen DNeasy Blood Extraction Kit was used to extract genomic DNA from the blood cell samples. This clone has just a few counts. Its target antigen remains unknown. Per-base quality was not reported, and no clone a single base away is much larger than it. The same CDR3 is also encoded by other DNA sequences in this sample. Libraries were built with the immunoSEQ multiplex PCR assay. For the multiplex PCR, a mixture combining 60 forward primers for TCR Vbeta segments and 13 reverse primers for TCR Jbeta segments was used. Amplification of the CDR3 region of rearranged TCR beta genes was performed with a multiplex PCR assay on genomic DNA. The Illumina HiSeq System was used to sequence the amplified TCR beta libraries as 87-base-pair reads. In the source study's methods: Across the roughly 640 repertoires, a later analysis counted 60 million to 90 million unique TCR beta chains, 8.5 million to 12 million of which were shared by at least two donors. To remove PCR and sequencing errors, raw reads were error-corrected and collapsed into unique sequences using a nearest-neighbor algorithm that merged closely related sequences. To assign V, D and J gene segments, CDR3 sequences were aligned to IMGT reference sequences. Each retained sequence needed at least a six-nucleotide match to both a V gene segment and a J gene segment. Rearrangements were called productive when the CDR3 lacked stop codons and stayed in frame with V and J; all others were non-productive. Following IMGT convention, CDR3 was defined as the stretch from the second conserved V-encoded cysteine to the conserved J-encoded phenylalanine. The earlier analysis of some 540 of the donors excluded any sequence lacking an unambiguous match to a single V gene segment. An earlier analysis of approximately 590 of the donors called V segments functional above 56.7% productive rearrangements and segregating when the between-donor standard deviation exceeded 5%. To diagnose cytomegalovirus status from the catalog of TCR beta chain sequences, a statistical classification framework was built. V and J gene assignment, in a later analysis, came from comparing TCR nucleotide sequences with IMGT/GENE-DB human TR gene sequences. In a later analysis, CDR3 sequences and most-parsimonious VDJ recombination scenarios were assigned using the TCRdist pipeline. A later analysis defined each TCR beta chain by its CDR3 amino acid sequence plus V-gene family, and excluded reads lacking a unique V-gene family. To address suspected cross-contamination and a sequencing artifact, a later analysis removed a few hundred highly shared, low-generation-probability nucleotide sequences. For each public chain, a later analysis derived a clonal expansion index from normalized ranks of inferred template counts within each repertoire. Generation probabilities in a later analysis came from a VDJ recombination model fitted to out-of-frame rearrangements, and those results were checked against IGoR. A later analysis scored TCR-TCR, TCR-HLA and TCR-CMV co-occurrence with hypergeometric tests, applying a repertoire-size bias correction to TCR pairs. In a later analysis, false discovery rates were estimated by permuting HLA or CMV assignments 20 times. In a later analysis, co-occurring TCRs were grouped with DBSCAN, and TCRdist sequence similarity was added when clustering was performed within HLA-allele-positive subsets. Repertoires with fewer than 30,000 or more than 120,000 public chains, plus five repertoires with anomalous nucleotide sharing, were excluded from co-occurrence clustering. Entries here come from immuneACCESS through TCRdb and include only in-frame sequences with V and J called. Some clones fail to appear in such tables; in the studies checked, an unresolved V gene covers under half of the shortfall, and the cause of the remainder is unknown. V, J and clone size reflect that table, while D and trimming were determined from the DNA. This sample holds about 120,000 clones; 80% to 85% were observed only once. The top ten constitute 3% to 5% of the sample.

Study-wide conclusions, independent of this receptor: Because some donors lacked HLA typing at each locus, the association tests relied only on the typed subset. The only immune exposure information available for the cohort was CMV serostatus. This cohort had only TCR beta chains sequenced, and the lack of alpha or paired-chain data limited which features could be detected. Correlated functional status among segregating V segments might be attributable to linkage disequilibrium, but an unknown experimental factor could not be ruled out. Strong co-occurrence of HLA alleles, especially DR and DQ, made assigning TCR associations to individual alleles difficult. Most CMV-associated TCR beta chains appeared to be HLA-restricted in a later analysis, and the HLA associations seemed to be driven largely by CMV exposure. A few of the identified cytomegalovirus-associated TCR beta chains were confirmed in vitro to be specific for cytomegalovirus antigens. A cluster of highly shared sequence variants was judged likely to be a technical artifact of the sequencing pipeline. V-gene and J-gene trimming of TCR beta chains was associated with a missense DCLRE1C variant in a later genetic analysis, and the association was replicated in an independent cohort. The presence/absence analyses assumed that sequencing depth was roughly uniform across donors, and that assumption may not be true. The study listed approximately 150 TCR beta chains as associated with cytomegalovirus. The classifier was reported to diagnose cytomegalovirus status with high specificity and sensitivity in both the original cohort and the validation cohort. Compared with equally common non-associated chains, HLA-associated TCR beta chains in a later analysis were more clonally expanded and had lower generation probabilities. A later analysis found that TCR association rates varied across HLA loci, with DRB1 alleles showing the most associated TCRs and HLA-C alleles the fewest. A further reported finding was that TCR beta sequences accurately predicted the HLA-A and HLA-B alleles for most subjects in the first cohort. Across donors, most TCR sequences were observed very rarely, whereas some public TCRs were present in many individuals. Compared with the 666-donor mean, donors in an Asian-associated ancestry cluster had fewer N-insertions in productive TCRs, according to a later genetic analysis. In an earlier analysis of about 600 of the donors, most TCR beta V segments appeared in productive rearrangements about 87% or about 30% of the time, broadly matching IMGT annotations. Because counts were too low, roughly 18 rarely observed V segments, including chromosome 9 orphons, were left out of the earlier analysis of approximately 500 of the donors. In a later analysis, several top co-occurrence clusters were reported to appear linked to parvovirus B19, influenza, CMV and Epstein-Barr virus. The authors suggested that the approach could potentially be generalized to other disease states and immunological phenotypes. At a false discovery rate of 0.05, a later analysis linked some 17,000 TCR beta sequences to specific HLA alleles.

This receptor was identified in a woman under 40 in good health and CMV-seronegative. The source material was PBMCs.

The sequence in DNA is TGTGCCAGCTCACCGGGACAGGGCAACTATGGCTACACCTTC. It specifies CASSPGQGNYGYTF. The V and J segments used are TRBV18 and TRBJ1-2; the junction holds 9 bases that match TRBD1. Spanning cysteine to phenylalanine, the CDR3 consists of 14 amino acids. Of all the DNA, just the CDR3 is kept, 42 bases in frame from base 1. The junction shows trimming of 3 bases on V and 2 bases on J, and the gene matches do not reach 1 base of it. The germline V gene sets CDR1 to KGHSH and CDR2 to LQKENI.